This T cell receptor beta chain emerged from a study of T cell changes during pregnancy in multiple sclerosis. V was clipped by 7 bases and J by 8 bases, with 20 bases between them. This CDR3 has 15 amino acids. Germline assignment: CDR1 SNHLY and CDR2 FYNNEI. Profiling relied on immunoSEQ multiplex PCR, and the TCRdb table lists in-frame clones only, not all of them. The table has 50,000 to 70,000 clones, around 90% seen once. The chain uses TRBV2 and TRBJ1-4; tentative D call: TRBD1 (6 bases). Sample: peripheral blood, taken in the second trimester of pregnancy. The sequence came from a female donor with multiple sclerosis, enrolled in a pregnancy study. The CDR3 is CASNDPPGEGEKLFF. DNA of the CDR3: TGTGCCAGCAATGACCCTCCAGGGGAAGGAGAAAAACTGTTTTTT.